A selection of T cell receptor beta chains follows, all from one sample in a study of blood T cell repertoires in COVID-19. Only in-frame clones appear in the TCRdb table, and some are missing; sequencing was by immunoSEQ multiplex PCR. This table has a few hundred thousand clones, 80% to 90% appearing once. The specimen was peripheral blood. These receptors were collected from a man aged 35-49 years with acute or convalescent COVID-19. Both conserved end residues are part of each CDR3.

len: 17; v_gene: TRBV12-5; j_gene: TRBJ1-1; CDR3aa: CASGPPAGRFANTEAFF
len: 12; v_gene: TRBV10-3; j_gene: TRBJ1-2; CDR3aa: CATHGGNYGYTF
len: 14; v_gene: TRBV6-6; j_gene: TRBJ1-1; CDR3aa: CASSGFQGATEAFF
len: 11; v_gene: TRBV12-3/TRBV12-4; j_gene: TRBJ2-7; CDR3aa: CASSYRDEQYF
len: 13; v_gene: TRBV9; j_gene: TRBJ1-5; CDR3aa: CASSVAGVQPQHF
len: 16; v_gene: TRBV24-1; j_gene: TRBJ1-5; CDR3aa: CATSDYGTGVRQPQHF
len: 15; v_gene: TRBV5-1; j_gene: TRBJ1-2; CDR3aa: CASSSLTGLQGGYTF
len: 16; v_gene: TRBV27; j_gene: TRBJ2-1; CDR3aa: CASRPTSGGNYNEQFF
len: 13; v_gene: TRBV4-2; j_gene: TRBJ1-2; CDR3aa: CASGLGGSYGYTF
len: 17; v_gene: TRBV28; j_gene: TRBJ1-1; CDR3aa: CASSLIDGTGVNTEAFF
len: 16; v_gene: TRBV4-2; j_gene: TRBJ2-2; CDR3aa: CASSQSPGVITGELFF
len: 15; v_gene: TRBV12-5; j_gene: TRBJ1-1; CDR3aa: CASGLGRGAGTEAFF
len: 16; v_gene: TRBV7-2; j_gene: TRBJ1-2; CDR3aa: CASSLTTDRTMRGYTF
len: 15; v_gene: TRBV5-1; j_gene: TRBJ1-1; CDR3aa: CASSLSGALNTEAFF
len: 17; v_gene: TRBV5-4; j_gene: TRBJ2-5; CDR3aa: CASSSRGALRPIETQYF
len: 13; v_gene: TRBV7-2; j_gene: TRBJ1-1; CDR3aa: CASSLRAGTEAFF
len: 13; v_gene: TRBV12-3/TRBV12-4; j_gene: TRBJ1-6; CDR3aa: CASMSNYNSPLHF
len: 13; v_gene: TRBV6-5; j_gene: TRBJ1-1; CDR3aa: CASRFGADTEAFF
len: 14; v_gene: TRBV10-2; j_gene: TRBJ1-2; CDR3aa: CASSESRQNYGYTF